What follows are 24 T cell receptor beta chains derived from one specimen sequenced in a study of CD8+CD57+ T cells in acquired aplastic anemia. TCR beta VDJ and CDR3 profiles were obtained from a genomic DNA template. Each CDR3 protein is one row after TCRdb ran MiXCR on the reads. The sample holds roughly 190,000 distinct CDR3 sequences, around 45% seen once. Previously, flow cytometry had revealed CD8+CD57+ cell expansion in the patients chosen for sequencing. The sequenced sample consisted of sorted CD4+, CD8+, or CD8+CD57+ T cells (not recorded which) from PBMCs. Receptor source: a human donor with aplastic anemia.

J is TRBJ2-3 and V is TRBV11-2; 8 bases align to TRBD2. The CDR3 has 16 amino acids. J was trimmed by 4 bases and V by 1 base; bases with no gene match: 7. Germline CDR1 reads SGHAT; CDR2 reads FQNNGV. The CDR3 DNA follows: TGTGCCAGCAGCTTAGTTAGCGGGGCCTCGGCAGATACGCAGTATTTT. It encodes CASSLVSGASADTQYF. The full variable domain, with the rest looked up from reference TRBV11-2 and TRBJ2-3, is EAGVAQSPRYKIIEKRQSVAFWCNPISGHATLYWYQQILGQGPKLLIQFQNNGVVDDSQLPKDRFSAERLKGVDSTLKIQPAKLEDSAVYLCASSLVSGASADTQYFGPGTRLTVL.

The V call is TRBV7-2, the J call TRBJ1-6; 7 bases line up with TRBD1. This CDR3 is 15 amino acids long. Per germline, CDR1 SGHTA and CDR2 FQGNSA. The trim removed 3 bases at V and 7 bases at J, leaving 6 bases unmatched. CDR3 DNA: TGTGCCAGCAGCTTGGCGGGGACAGAGAATTCACCCCTCCACTTT. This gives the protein CASSLAGTENSPLHF.

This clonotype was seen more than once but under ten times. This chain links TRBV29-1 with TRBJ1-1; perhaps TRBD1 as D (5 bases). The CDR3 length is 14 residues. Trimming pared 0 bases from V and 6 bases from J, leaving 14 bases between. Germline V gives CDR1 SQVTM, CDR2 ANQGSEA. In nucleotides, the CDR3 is TGCAGCGTTGAAGATCCTTTCCAGGGTGCTGAAGCTTTCTTT. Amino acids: CSVEDPFQGAEAFF. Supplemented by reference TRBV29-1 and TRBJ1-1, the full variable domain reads SAVISQKPSRDICQRGTSLTIQCQVDSQVTMMFWYRQQPGQSLTLIATANQGSEATYESGFVIDKFPISRPNLTFSTLTVSNMSPEDSSIYLCSVEDPFQGAEAFFGQGTRLTVV.

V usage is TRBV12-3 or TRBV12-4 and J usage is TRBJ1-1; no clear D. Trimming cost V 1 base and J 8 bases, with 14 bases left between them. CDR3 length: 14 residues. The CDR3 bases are TGTGCCAGCAGTTTAGTGCGGAGTGGGTTGGAAGCTTTCTTT. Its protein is CASSLVRSGLEAFF.

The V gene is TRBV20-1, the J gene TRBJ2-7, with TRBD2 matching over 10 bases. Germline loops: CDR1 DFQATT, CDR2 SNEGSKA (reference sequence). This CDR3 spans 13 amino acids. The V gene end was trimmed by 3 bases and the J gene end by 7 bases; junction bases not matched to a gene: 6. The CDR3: CSASLLAGDEQYF. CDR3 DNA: TGCAGTGCTAGTCTCCTAGCGGGAGATGAGCAGTACTTC.

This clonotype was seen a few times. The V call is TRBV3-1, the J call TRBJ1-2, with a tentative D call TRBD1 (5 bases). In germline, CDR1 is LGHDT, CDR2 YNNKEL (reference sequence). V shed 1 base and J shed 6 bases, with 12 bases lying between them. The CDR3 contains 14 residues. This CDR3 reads CASSQVPGRHGYTF. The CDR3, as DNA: TGTGCCAGCAGCCAAGTCCCAGGGCGTCATGGCTACACCTTC.

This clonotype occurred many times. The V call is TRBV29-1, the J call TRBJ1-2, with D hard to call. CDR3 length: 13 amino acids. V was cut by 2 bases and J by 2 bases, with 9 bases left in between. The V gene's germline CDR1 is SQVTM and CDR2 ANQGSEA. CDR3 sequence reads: CSVEQVINYGYTF. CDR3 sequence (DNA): TGCAGCGTTGAACAGGTTATCAACTATGGCTACACCTTC.

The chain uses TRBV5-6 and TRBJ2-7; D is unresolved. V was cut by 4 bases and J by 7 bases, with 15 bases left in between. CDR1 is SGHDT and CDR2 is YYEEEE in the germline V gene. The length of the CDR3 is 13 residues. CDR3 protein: CASSHNGPREQYF. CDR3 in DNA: TGTGCCAGCAGCCACAATGGACCGCGGGAGCAGTACTTC.

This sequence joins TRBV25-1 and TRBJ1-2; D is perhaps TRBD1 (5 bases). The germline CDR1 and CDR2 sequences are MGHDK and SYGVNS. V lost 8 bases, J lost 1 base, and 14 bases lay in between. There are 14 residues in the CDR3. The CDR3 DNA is TGTGCCAGCTCACGACAGAGTAGTAACTATGGCTACACCTTC. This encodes CASSRQSSNYGYTF.

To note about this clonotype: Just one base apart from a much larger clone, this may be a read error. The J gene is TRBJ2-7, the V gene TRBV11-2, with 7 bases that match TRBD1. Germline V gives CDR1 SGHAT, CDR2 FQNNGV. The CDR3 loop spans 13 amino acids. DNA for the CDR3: TGTGCCAGCAGCTGGGACAGAGTATACGACCAGTACTTC. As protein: CASSWDRVYDQYF.

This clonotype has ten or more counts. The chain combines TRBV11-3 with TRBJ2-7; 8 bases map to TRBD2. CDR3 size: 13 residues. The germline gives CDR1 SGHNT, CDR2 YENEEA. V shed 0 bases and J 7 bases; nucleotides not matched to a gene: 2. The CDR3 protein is CASSLEREDEQYF. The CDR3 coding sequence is TGTGCCAGCAGCTTAGAGCGGGAGGATGAGCAGTACTTC.

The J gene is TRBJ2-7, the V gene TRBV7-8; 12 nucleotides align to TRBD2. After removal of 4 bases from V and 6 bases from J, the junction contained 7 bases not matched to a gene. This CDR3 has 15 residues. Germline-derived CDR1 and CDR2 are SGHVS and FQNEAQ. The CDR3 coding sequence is TGTGCCAGCAGCTCGACTAGCGGGGGTACTTCCGAGCAGTACTTC. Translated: CASSSTSGGTSEQYF.

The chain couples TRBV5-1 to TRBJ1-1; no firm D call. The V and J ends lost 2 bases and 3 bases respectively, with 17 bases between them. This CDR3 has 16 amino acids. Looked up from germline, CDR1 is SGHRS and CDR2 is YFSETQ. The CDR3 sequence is CASSFDNHPTDTEAFF. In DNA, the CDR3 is TGCGCCAGCAGCTTCGACAATCATCCAACAGACACTGAAGCTTTCTTT.

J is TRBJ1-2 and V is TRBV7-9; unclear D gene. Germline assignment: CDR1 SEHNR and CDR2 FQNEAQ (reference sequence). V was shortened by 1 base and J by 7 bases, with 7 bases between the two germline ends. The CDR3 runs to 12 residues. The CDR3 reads CASSLGDRGYTF. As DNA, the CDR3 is TGTGCCAGCAGCTTAGGGGATCGTGGCTACACCTTC.

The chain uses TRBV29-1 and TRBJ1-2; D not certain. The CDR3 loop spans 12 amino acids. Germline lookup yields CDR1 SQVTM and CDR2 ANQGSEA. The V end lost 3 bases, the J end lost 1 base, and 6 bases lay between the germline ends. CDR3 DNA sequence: TGCAGCGTTGAGATCCTTAACTATGGCTACACCTTC. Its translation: CSVEILNYGYTF.

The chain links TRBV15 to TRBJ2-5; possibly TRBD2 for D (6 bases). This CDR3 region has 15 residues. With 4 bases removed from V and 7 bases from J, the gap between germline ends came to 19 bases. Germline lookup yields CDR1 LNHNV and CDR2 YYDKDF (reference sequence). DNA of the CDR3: TGTGCCACCAGCATCCCCAATAGCGGCCTGGGGACCCAGTACTTC. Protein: CATSIPNSGLGTQYF.

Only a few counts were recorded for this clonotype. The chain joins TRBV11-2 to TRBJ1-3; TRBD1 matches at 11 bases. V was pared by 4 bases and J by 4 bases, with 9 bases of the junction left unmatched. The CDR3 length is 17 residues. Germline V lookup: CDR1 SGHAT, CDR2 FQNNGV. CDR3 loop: CASSSSGQGAAGNTIYF. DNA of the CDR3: TGTGCCAGCAGCTCATCCGGACAGGGGGCAGCAGGAAACACCATATATTTT.

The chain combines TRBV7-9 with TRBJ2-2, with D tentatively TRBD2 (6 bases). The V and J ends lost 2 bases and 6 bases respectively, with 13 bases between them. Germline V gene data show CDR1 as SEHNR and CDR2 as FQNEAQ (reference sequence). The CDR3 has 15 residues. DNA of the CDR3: TGTGCCAGCAGCTTATCGGCGGGAAGGTCCGGGGAGCTGTTTTTT. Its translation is CASSLSAGRSGELFF.

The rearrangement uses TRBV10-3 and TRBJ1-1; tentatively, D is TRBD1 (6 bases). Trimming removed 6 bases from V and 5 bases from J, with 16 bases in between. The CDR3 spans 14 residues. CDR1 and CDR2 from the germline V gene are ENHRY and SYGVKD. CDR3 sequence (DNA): TGTGCCATCAGGGAGGGGTTAGGGGGAACTGAAGCTTTCTTT. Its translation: CAIREGLGGTEAFF.

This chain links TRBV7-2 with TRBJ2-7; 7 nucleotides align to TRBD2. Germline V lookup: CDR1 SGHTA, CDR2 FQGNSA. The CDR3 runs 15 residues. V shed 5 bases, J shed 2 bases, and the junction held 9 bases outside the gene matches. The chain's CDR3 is CASSPRLARTYEQYF. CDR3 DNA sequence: TGTGCCAGCAGCCCCCGACTAGCCAGGACCTACGAGCAGTACTTC.

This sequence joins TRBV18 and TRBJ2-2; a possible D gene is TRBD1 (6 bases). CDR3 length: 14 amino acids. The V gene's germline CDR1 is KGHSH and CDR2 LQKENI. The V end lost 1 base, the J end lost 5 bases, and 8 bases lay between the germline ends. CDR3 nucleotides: TGTGCCAGCTCACCACGGGGGCCGACCGGGGAGCTGTTTTTT. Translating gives CASSPRGPTGELFF.

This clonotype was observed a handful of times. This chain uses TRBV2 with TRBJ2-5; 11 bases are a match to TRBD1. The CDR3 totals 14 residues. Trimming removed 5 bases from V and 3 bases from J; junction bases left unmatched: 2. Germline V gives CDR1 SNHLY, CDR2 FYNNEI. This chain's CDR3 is CASSWDRGEETQYF. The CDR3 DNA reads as TGTGCCAGCAGTTGGGACAGGGGGGAAGAGACCCAGTACTTC. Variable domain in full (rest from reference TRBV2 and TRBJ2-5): EPEVTQTPSHQVTQMGQEVILRCVPISNHLYFYWYRQILGQKVEFLVSFYNNEISEKSEIFDDQFSVERPDGSNFTLKIRSTKLEDSAMYFCASSWDRGEETQYFGPGTRLLVL.

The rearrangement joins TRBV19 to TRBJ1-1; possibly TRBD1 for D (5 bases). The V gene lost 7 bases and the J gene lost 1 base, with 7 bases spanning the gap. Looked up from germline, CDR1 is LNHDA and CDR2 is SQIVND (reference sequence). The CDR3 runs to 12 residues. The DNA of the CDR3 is TGTGCCAGTACAGGACAGAACACTGAAGCTTTCTTT. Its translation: CASTGQNTEAFF.

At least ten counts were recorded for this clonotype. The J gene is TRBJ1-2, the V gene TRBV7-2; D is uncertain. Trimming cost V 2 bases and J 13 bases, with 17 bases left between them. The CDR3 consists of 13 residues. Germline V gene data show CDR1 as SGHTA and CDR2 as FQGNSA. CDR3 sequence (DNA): TGTGCCAGCAGCTTAACTCAGACGGTCCCAGGCACCTTC. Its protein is CASSLTQTVPGTF.